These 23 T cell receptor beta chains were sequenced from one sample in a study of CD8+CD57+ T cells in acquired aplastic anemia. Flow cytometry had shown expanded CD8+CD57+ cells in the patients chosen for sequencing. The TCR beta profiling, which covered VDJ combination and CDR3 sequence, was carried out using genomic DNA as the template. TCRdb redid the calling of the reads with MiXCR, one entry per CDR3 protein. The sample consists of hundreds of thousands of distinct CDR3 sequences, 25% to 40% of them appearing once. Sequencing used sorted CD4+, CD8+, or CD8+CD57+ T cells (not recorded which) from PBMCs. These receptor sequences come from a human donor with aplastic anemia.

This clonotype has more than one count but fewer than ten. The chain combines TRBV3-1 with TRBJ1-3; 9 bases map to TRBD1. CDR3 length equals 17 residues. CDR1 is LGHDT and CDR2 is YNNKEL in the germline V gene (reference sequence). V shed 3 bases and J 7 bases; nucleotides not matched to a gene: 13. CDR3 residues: CASSQGTGIGFGNTIYF. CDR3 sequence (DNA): TGTGCCAGCAGCCAGGGGACAGGGATAGGGTTCGGGAACACCATATATTTT.

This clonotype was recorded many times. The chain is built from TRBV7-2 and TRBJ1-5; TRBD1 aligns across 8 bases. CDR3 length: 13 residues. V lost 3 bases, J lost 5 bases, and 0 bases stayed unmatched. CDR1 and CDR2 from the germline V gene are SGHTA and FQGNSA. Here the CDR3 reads CASSLTGDQPQHF. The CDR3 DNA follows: TGTGCCAGCAGCTTGACAGGGGATCAGCCCCAGCATTTT.

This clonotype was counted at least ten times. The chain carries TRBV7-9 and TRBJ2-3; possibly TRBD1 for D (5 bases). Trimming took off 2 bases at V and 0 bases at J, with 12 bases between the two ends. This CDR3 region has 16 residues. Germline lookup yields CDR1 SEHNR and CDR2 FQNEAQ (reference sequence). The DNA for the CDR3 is TGTGCCAGCAGCTTAAGGTGGGGCATTAGCACAGATACGCAGTATTTT. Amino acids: CASSLRWGISTDTQYF.

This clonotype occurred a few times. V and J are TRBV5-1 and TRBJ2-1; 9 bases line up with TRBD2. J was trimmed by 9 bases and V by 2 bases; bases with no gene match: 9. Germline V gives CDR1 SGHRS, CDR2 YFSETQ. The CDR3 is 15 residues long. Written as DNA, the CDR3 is TGCGCCAGCAGCTTCCGCCTAGCGGGGAATGCTGAGCAGTTCTTC. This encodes CASSFRLAGNAEQFF.

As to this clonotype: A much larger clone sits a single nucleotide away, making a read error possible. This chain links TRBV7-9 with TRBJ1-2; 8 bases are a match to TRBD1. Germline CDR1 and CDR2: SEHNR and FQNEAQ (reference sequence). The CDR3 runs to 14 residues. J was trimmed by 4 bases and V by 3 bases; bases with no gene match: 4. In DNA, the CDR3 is TGTGCCAGCAGCTTGACAGGGACAGGCTATGGCTACACCTTC. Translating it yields CASSLTGTGYGYTF.

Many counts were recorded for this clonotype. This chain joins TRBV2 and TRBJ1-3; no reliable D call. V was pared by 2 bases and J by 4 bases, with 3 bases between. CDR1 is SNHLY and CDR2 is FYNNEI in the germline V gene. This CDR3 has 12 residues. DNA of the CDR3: TGTGCCAGCAGTGAAACAGGAAACACCATATATTTT. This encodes CASSETGNTIYF.

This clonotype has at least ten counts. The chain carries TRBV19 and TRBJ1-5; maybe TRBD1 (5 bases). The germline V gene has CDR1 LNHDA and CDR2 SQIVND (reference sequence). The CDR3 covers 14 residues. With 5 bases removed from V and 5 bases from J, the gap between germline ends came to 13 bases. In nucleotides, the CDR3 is TGTGCCAGTAGTTCTGGGCAGGGATATCAGCCCCAGCATTTT. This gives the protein CASSSGQGYQPQHF.

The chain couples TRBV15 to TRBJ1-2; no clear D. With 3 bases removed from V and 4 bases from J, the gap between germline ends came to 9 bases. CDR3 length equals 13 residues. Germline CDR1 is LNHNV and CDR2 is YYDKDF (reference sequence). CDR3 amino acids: CATSSEQSYGYTF. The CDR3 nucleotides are TGTGCCACCAGCAGCGAACAGAGCTATGGCTACACCTTC.

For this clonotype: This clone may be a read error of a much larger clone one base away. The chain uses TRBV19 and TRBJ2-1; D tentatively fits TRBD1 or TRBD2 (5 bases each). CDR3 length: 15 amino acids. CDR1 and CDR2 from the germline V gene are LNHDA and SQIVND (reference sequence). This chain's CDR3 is CVSSTAGSSYNEQFF. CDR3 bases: TGTGTCAGTAGTACCGCAGGGAGCTCCTACAATGAGCAGTTCTTC.

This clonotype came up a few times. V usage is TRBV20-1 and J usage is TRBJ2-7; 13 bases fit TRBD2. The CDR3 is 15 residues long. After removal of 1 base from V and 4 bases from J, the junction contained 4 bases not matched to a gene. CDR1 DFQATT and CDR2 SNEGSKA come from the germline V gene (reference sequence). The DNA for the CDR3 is TGCAGTGCTAGAGGGACTAGCGGGAGACCTTACGAGCAGTACTTC. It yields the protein CSARGTSGRPYEQYF.

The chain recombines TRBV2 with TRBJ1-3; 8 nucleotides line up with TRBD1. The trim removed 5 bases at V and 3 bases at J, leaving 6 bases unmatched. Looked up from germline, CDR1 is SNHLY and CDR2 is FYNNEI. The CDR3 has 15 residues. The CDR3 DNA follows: TGTGCCAGCAGTTATGACAGGGGCCATGGAAACACCATATATTTT. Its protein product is CASSYDRGHGNTIYF.

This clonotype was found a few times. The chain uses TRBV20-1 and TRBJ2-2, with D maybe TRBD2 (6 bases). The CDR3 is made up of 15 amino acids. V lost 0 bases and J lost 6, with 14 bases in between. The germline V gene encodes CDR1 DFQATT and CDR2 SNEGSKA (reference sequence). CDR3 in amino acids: CSARDGRDRSGELFF. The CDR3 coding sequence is TGCAGTGCTAGAGATGGGCGGGATCGGTCCGGGGAGCTGTTTTTT.

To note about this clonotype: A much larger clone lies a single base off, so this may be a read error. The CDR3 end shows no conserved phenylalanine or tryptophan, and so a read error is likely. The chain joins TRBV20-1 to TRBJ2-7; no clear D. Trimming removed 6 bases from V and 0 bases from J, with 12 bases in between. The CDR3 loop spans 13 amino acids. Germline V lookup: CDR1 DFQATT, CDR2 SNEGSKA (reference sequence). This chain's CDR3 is CSAVHFPSYEQYL. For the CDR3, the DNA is TGCAGTGCAGTACATTTCCCCTCCTACGAGCAGTACCTC.

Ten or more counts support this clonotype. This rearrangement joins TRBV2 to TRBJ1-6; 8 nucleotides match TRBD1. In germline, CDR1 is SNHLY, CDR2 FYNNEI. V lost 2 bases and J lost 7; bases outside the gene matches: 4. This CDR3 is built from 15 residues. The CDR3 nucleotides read TGTGCCAGCAGTGAACAGGGGGCCGTGAATTCACCCCTCCACTTT. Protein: CASSEQGAVNSPLHF.

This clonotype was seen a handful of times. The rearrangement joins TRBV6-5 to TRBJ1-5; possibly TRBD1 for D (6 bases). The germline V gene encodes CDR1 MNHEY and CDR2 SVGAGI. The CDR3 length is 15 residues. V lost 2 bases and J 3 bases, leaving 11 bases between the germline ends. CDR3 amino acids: CASSYPAGDNQPQHF. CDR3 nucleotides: TGTGCCAGCAGTTACCCGGCAGGGGACAATCAGCCCCAGCATTTT.

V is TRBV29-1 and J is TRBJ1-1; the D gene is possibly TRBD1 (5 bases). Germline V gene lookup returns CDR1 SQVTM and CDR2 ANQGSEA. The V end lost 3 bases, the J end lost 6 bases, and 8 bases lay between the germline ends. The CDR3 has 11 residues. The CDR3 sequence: CSVDRDSEAFF. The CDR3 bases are TGCAGCGTTGACAGGGACTCTGAAGCTTTCTTT. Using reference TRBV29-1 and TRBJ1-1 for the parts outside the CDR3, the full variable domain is SAVISQKPSRDICQRGTSLTIQCQVDSQVTMMFWYRQQPGQSLTLIATANQGSEATYESGFVIDKFPISRPNLTFSTLTVSNMSPEDSSIYLCSVDRDSEAFFGQGTRLTVV.

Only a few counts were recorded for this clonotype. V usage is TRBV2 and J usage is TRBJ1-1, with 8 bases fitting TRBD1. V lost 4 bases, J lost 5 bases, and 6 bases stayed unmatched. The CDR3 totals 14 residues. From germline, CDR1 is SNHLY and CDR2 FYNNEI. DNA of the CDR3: TGTGCCAGCAGTGCTACAGGGGGATGGACTGAAGCTTTCTTT. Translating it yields CASSATGGWTEAFF.

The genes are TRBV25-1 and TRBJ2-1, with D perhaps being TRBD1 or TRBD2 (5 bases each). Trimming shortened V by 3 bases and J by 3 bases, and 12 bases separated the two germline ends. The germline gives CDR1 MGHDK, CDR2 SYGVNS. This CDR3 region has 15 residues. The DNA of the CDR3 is TGTGCCAGCAGTGACAGGGTTGCGGGCTACAATGAGCAGTTCTTC. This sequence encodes CASSDRVAGYNEQFF.

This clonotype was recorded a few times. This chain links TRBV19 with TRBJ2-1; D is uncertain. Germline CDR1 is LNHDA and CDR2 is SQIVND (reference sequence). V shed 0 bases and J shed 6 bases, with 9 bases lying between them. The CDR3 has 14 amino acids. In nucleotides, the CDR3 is TGTGCCAGTAGTATAGATGCCAGAACCAATGAGCAGTTCTTC. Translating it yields CASSIDARTNEQFF.

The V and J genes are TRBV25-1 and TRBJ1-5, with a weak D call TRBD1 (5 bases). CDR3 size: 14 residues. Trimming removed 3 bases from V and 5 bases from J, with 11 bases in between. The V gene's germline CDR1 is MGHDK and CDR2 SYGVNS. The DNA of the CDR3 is TGTGCCAGCAGTGACCATGGGACCGATCAGCCCCAGCATTTT. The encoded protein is CASSDHGTDQPQHF.

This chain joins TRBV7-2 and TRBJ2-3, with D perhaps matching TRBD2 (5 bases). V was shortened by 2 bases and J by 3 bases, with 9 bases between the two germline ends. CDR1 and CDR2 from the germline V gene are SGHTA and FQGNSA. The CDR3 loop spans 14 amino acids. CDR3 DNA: TGTGCCAGCAGCTTAAGGCTAGCAACAGATACGCAGTATTTT. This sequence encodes CASSLRLATDTQYF. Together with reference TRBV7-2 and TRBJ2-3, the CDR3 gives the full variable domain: GAGVSQSPSNKVTEKGKDVELRCDPISGHTALYWYRQSLGQGLEFLIYFQGNSAPDKSGLPSDRFSAERTGGSVSTLTIQRTQQEDSAVYLCASSLRLATDTQYFGPGTRLTVL.

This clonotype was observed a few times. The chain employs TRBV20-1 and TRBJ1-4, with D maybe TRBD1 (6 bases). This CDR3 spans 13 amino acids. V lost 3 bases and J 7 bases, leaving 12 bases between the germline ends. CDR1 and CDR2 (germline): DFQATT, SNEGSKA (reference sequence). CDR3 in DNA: TGCAGTGCTAGGGTCAGGGGAGGTGAAAAACTGTTTTTT. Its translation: CSARVRGGEKLFF.

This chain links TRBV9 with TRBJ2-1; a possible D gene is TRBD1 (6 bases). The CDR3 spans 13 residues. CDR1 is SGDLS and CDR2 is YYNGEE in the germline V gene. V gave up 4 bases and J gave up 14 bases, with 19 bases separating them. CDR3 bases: TGTGCCAGCAGCCCCGCGACCGAGGCAGGGGAGTTCTTC. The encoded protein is CASSPATEAGEFF.